The T cell receptor (beta chain) described here comes from a study of blood T cells in healthy people across ages. Broader study findings: The study found more naive CD4+ cells and higher diversity in long-lived than aged donors.

Each donor was a healthy Caucasian individual from Russia, aged roughly 6 to 100. J lost 7 bases, V lost 6 bases, and 5 bases had no gene match. CDR3 length: 15 amino acids. Using a J-beta primer mix together with a sample-barcoded 5' primer, a second PCR was run for about 6 to 11 cycles. Via MiXCR, TCRdb re-called the 5' RACE reads, giving one row per CDR3 protein. The data contain almost 1 million distinct CDR3 sequences, just over 50% of them seen just once; the ten biggest clones take up over 20%. This clonotype came up a few times. No antigen is known for it. This receptor was taken from a woman aged 60-75 years in good health. Sample: blood. J is TRBJ2-1 and V is TRBV12-3 or TRBV12-4, with 14 bases lining up with TRBD2. The CDR3 sequence: CASSPTSGRGNEQFF. In nucleotides, the CDR3 is TGTGCCAGCAGCCCGACTAGCGGGAGGGGTAATGAGCAGTTCTTC.